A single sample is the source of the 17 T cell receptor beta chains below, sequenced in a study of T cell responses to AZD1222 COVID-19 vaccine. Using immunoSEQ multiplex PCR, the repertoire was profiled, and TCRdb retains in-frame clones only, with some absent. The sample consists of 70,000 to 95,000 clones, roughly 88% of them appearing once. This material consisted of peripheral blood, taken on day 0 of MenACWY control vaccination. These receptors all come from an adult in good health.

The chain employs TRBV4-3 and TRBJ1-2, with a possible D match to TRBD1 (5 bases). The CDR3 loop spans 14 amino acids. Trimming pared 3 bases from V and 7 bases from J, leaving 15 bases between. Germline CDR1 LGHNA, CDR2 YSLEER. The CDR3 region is CASSHPRGVGGYTF. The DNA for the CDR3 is TGCGCCAGCAGCCATCCTCGGGGGGTTGGTGGCTACACCTTC.

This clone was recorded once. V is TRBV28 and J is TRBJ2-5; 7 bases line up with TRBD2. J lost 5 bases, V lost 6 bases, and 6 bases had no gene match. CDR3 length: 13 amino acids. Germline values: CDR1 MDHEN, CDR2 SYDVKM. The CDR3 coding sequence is TGTGCCAGCAGGAAGCGGGGAGGGGAGACCCAGTACTTC. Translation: CASRKRGGETQYF.

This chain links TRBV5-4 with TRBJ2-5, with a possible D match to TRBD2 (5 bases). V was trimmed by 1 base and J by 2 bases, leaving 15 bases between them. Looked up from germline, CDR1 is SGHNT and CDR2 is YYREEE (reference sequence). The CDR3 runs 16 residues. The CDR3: CASSLKLAEGQETQYF. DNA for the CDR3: TGTGCCAGCAGCTTGAAGTTAGCTGAGGGACAAGAGACCCAGTACTTC.

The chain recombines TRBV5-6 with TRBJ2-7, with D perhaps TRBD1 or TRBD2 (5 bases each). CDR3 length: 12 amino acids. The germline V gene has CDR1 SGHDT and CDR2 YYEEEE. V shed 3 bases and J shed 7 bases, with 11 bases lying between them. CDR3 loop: CASSWDEREQYF. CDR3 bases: TGTGCCAGCAGCTGGGACGAGAGAGAGCAGTACTTC.

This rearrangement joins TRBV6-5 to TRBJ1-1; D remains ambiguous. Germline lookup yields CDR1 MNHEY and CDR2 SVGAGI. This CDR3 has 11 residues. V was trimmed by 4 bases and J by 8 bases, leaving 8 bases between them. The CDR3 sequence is CASSSETEAFF. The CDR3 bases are TGTGCCAGCAGTTCCGAGACAGAAGCTTTCTTT.

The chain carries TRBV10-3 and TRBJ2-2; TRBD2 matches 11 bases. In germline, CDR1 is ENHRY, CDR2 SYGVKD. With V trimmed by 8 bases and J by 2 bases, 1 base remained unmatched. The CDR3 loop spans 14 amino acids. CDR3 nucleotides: TGTGCCATCCGACTAGCGGGAAACACCGGGGAGCTGTTTTTT. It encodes CAIRLAGNTGELFF.

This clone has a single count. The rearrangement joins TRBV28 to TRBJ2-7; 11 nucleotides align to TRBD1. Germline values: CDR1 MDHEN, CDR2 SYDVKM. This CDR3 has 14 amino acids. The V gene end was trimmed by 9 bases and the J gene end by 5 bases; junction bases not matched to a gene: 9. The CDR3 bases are TGTGCCAGTCATAGGGACAGGGGGTTTGACGAGCAGTACTTC. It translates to CASHRDRGFDEQYF.

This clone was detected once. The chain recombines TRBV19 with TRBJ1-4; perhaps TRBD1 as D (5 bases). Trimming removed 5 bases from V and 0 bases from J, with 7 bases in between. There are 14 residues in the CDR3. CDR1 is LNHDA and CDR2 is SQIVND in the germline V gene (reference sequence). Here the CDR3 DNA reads TGTGCCAGTAGTGAACAGGCAACTAATGAAAAACTGTTTTTT. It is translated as CASSEQATNEKLFF. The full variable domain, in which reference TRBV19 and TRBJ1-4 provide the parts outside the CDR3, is DGGITQSPKYLFRKEGQNVTLSCEQNLNHDAMYWYRQDPGQGLRLIYYSQIVNDFQKGDIAEGYSVSREKKESFPLTVTSAQKNPTAFYLCASSEQATNEKLFFGSGTQLSVL.

The CDR3 bases are TGTGCCATCAGTCAGCGGGATACGGGGACCGGGGAGCTGTTTTTT. Protein sequence: CAISQRDTGTGELFF. The chain recombines TRBV10-3 with TRBJ2-2; 7 nucleotides align to TRBD2. CDR3 size: 15 residues. V was clipped by 5 bases and J by 5 bases; unmatched bases: 8. Germline lookup yields CDR1 ENHRY and CDR2 SYGVKD.

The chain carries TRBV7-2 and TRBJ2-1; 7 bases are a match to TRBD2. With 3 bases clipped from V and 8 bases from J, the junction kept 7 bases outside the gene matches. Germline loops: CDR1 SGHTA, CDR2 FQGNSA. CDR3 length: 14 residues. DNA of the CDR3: TGTGCCAGCAGCTTGTGGACTAGTGTAGATGAGCAGTTCTTC. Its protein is CASSLWTSVDEQFF.

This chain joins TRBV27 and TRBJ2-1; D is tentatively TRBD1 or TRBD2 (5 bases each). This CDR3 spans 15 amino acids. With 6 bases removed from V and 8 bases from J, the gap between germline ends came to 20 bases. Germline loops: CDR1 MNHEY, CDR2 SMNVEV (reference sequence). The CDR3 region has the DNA TGTGCCAGCAGGGCGCTTAGCTGGGGGAAAGATGAGCAGTTCTTC. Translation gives CASRALSWGKDEQFF.

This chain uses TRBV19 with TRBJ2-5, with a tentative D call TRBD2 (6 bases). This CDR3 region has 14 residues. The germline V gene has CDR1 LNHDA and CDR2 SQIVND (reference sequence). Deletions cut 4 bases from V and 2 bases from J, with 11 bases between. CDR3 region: CASSTSSEQETQYF. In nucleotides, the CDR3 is TGTGCCAGTAGTACCTCTAGCGAACAAGAGACCCAGTACTTC.

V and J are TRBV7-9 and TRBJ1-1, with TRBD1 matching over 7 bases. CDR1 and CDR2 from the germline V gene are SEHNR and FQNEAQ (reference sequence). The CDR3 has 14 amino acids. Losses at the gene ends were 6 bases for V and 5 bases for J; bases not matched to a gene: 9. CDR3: CASSPTTGTTEAFF. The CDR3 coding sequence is TGTGCCAGCAGTCCTACGACAGGGACGACTGAAGCTTTCTTT. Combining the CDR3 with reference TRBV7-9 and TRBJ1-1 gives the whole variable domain DTGVSQNPRHKITKRGQNVTFRCDPISEHNRLYWYRQTLGQGPEFLTYFQNEAQLEKSRLLSDRFSAERPKGSFSTLEIQRTEQGDSAMYLCASSPTTGTTEAFFGQGTRLTVV.

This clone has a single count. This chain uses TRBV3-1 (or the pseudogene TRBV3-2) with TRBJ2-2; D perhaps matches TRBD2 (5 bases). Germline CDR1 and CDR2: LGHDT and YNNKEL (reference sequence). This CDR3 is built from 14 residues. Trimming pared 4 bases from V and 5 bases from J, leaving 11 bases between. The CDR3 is CASSLIPGTGELFF. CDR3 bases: TGTGCCAGCAGCCTAATCCCGGGGACCGGGGAGCTGTTTTTT.

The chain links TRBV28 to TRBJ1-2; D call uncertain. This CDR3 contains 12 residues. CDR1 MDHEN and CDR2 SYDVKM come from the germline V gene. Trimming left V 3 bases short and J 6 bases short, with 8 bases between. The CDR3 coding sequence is TGTGCCAGCAGTTTTCGGGGAAATGGCTACACCTTC. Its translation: CASSFRGNGYTF.

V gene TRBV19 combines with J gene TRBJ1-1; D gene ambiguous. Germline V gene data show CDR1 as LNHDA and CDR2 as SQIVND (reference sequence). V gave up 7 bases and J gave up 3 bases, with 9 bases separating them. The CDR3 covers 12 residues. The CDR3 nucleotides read TGTGCCAGTACGCGGGGATACACTGAAGCTTTCTTT. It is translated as CASTRGYTEAFF.

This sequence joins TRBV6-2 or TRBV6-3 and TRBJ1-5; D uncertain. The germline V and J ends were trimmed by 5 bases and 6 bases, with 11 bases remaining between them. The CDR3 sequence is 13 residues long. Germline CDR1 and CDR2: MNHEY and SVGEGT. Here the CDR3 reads CASSARDVQPQHF. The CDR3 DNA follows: TGTGCCAGCAGTGCCCGAGATGTTCAGCCCCAGCATTTT.